Below, 28 T cell receptor beta chains from the same sample are listed, as sequenced in a study of OX40 agonist ivuxolimab in advanced cancers. Sequenced by immunoSEQ multiplex PCR; TCRdb stores in-frame clones only, minus some. The data contain some 50,000 clones, around 89% of them singletons. The specimen comprised CD4+ or CD8+ T cells sorted from blood, sampled in a trial of the OX40 agonist ivuxolimab. These receptors all come from an adult with an advanced solid tumor such as melanoma, head and neck, liver or kidney cancer.

The chain couples TRBV28 to TRBJ2-1, with unresolved D. CDR3 length: 13 amino acids. Per germline, CDR1 MDHEN and CDR2 SYDVKM. The V gene lost 3 bases and the J gene lost 4 bases, with 7 bases spanning the gap. The CDR3 loop reads CASSFLAYNEQFF. In DNA, the CDR3 is TGTGCCAGCAGTTTTTTAGCTTACAATGAGCAGTTCTTC.

J is TRBJ1-2 and V is TRBV27; possible D gene TRBD1, 6 bases. V was cut by 5 bases and J by 2 bases, with 9 bases left in between. The CDR3 contains 13 residues. CDR1 and CDR2 from the germline V gene are MNHEY and SMNVEV (reference sequence). In DNA form, the CDR3 reads TGTGCCAGCAGTCCCAGGGGCAACTATGGCTACACCTTC. As protein: CASSPRGNYGYTF.

J is TRBJ1-1 and V is TRBV7-2; D uncertain. CDR1 is SGHTA and CDR2 is FQGNSA in the germline V gene. This CDR3 spans 11 amino acids. V lost 4 bases to trimming and J lost 7 bases, with 7 bases between them. The CDR3 nucleotides read TGTGCCAGCAGCTCGTATTATGAAGCTTTCTTT. It codes for CASSSYYEAFF.

V usage is TRBV21-1 and J usage is TRBJ1-5. TRBV21-1 is described as a pseudogene. The CDR3 is made up of 17 amino acids. The CDR3 loop reads CASSKRAGTVGNQPQHF. The CDR3 nucleotides read TGTGCCAGCAGCAAAAGGGCAGGGACGGTTGGCAATCAGCCCCAGCATTTT.

Here the CDR3 DNA reads TGTGCAACAGGTTCCACAGATACGCAGTATTTT. It specifies CATGSTDTQYF. The gene calls are TRBV19 and TRBJ2-3, with a possible D match to TRBD1 (5 bases). This CDR3 has 11 amino acids. Germline CDR1 and CDR2: LNHDA and SQIVND (reference sequence). Full variable domain (rest looked up from reference TRBV19 and TRBJ2-3): DGGITQSPKYLFRKEGQNVTLSCEQNLNHDAMYWYRQDPGQGLRLIYYSQIVNDFQKGDIAEGYSVSREKKESFPLTVTSAQKNPTAFYLCATGSTDTQYFGPGTRLTVL.

The CDR3 DNA reads as TGTGCCAGCAGCTTGGGAGGGGATGAGCAGTTCTTC. It is translated as CASSLGGDEQFF. V usage is TRBV5-6 and J usage is TRBJ2-1; D could derive from TRBD1 or TRBD2 (5 bases each). The V end lost 0 bases, the J end lost 8 bases, and 6 bases lay between the germline ends. The germline gives CDR1 SGHDT, CDR2 YYEEEE. The CDR3 contains 12 residues.

The gene calls are TRBV10-1 and TRBJ2-5, with D perhaps matching TRBD2 (6 bases). The germline V gene encodes CDR1 WNHNN and CDR2 SYGVQD (reference sequence). The V end was cut by 2 bases, the J end by 2 bases, with 12 bases between. CDR3 length: 15 residues. DNA for the CDR3: TGCGCCAGCAGTGAGCAGCGGGTGTTGCAAGAGACCCAGTACTTC. Its translation is CASSEQRVLQETQYF.

Comment on this clone: Other DNA sequences in this specimen translate into the identical CDR3. This chain links TRBV19 with TRBJ1-1; D ambiguous. Trimming pared 3 bases from V and 0 bases from J, leaving 5 bases between. Germline assignment: CDR1 LNHDA and CDR2 SQIVND (reference sequence). The CDR3 loop spans 13 amino acids. CDR3 coding DNA: TGTGCCAGTAGTATGGCCGTGAACACTGAAGCTTTCTTT. Encoded protein: CASSMAVNTEAFF.

This chain links TRBV27 with TRBJ2-1; 8 bases line up with TRBD2. The germline CDR1 and CDR2 sequences are MNHEY and SMNVEV (reference sequence). V was pared by 2 bases and J by 5 bases, with 5 bases of the junction left unmatched. The CDR3 length is 15 residues. The DNA of the CDR3 is TGTGCCAGCAGTTTAAGCGGGAGTCTTCACAATGAGCAGTTCTTC. Its translation: CASSLSGSLHNEQFF.

V usage is TRBV27 and J usage is TRBJ2-7, with 8 nucleotides matching TRBD1. CDR3 length: 14 residues. The V gene's germline CDR1 is MNHEY and CDR2 SMNVEV (reference sequence). V shed 6 bases, J shed 1 base, and the junction held 5 bases outside the gene matches. The CDR3 DNA reads as TGTGCCAGCAGCCTACAGGGGGATTCCTACGAGCAGTACTTC. This codes for CASSLQGDSYEQYF.

V and J are TRBV6-5 and TRBJ2-5; 9 bases align to TRBD1. J lost 6 bases, V lost 4 bases, and 6 bases had no gene match. The germline gives CDR1 MNHEY, CDR2 SVGAGI. The CDR3 loop spans 14 amino acids. CDR3 DNA sequence: TGTGCCAGCAGTTCCGAGGACAGGGGAAAGACCCAGTACTTC. Translation: CASSSEDRGKTQYF.

The chain employs TRBV5-4 and TRBJ2-1; possible D gene TRBD1, 6 bases. This CDR3 is 16 amino acids long. CDR1 is SGHNT and CDR2 is YYREEE in the germline V gene (reference sequence). Trimming took off 2 bases at V and 2 bases at J, with 14 bases between the two ends. The CDR3 DNA sequence: TGTGCCAGCAGCTTTTGGTCAGGGGTCCCCTACAATGAGCAGTTCTTC. It translates to CASSFWSGVPYNEQFF.

V gene TRBV28 combines with J gene TRBJ1-1, with a tentative D call TRBD1 (5 bases). The CDR3 loop spans 13 amino acids. Germline CDR1 reads MDHEN; CDR2 reads SYDVKM. The V and J ends lost 6 bases and 3 bases respectively, with 11 bases between them. The CDR3 DNA reads TGTGCCAGCAGGCCTACAGGTTACACTGAAGCTTTCTTT. Encoded protein: CASRPTGYTEAFF.

The J gene is TRBJ2-1, the V gene TRBV27, with 15 bases that match TRBD2. CDR1 is MNHEY and CDR2 is SMNVEV in the germline V gene (reference sequence). V lost 5 bases and J lost 4; bases outside the gene matches: 9. The length of the CDR3 is 18 residues. The CDR3 region is CASSRDGLAGGKYNEQFF. CDR3 DNA sequence: TGTGCCAGCAGTCGGGATGGACTAGCGGGGGGGAAGTACAATGAGCAGTTCTTC.

The CDR3 coding sequence is TGTGCCAGCAGCCCCCTAGGACAGGGGAGTGGCAGAGAGACCCAGTACTTC. This encodes CASSPLGQGSGRETQYF. The chain couples TRBV7-8 to TRBJ2-5, with 9 bases matching TRBD1. V lost 5 bases to trimming and J lost 4 bases; unmatched junction nucleotides: 14. Germline CDR1 SGHVS, CDR2 FQNEAQ. CDR3 length: 17 residues.

The chain employs TRBV7-3 and TRBJ1-3, with D hard to call. CDR3 length equals 16 residues. The V and J ends lost 4 bases and 3 bases respectively, with 16 bases between them. The germline V gene encodes CDR1 SGHTA and CDR2 FQGTGA. The CDR3: CASSSPRRTDGNTIYF. The CDR3 nucleotides read TGTGCCAGCAGCTCACCCAGGAGGACTGATGGAAACACCATATATTTT.

V gene TRBV7-6 combines with J gene TRBJ2-7; 10 bases are shared with TRBD1. CDR3 length: 15 residues. V lost 1 base and J lost 3; bases outside the gene matches: 3. The germline V gene encodes CDR1 SGHVS and CDR2 FNYEAQ. The CDR3 DNA reads TGTGCCAGCAGCTTAGGACAGGGGGCTGGCTACGAGCAGTACTTC. Encoded protein: CASSLGQGAGYEQYF.

This chain joins TRBV4-2 and TRBJ2-3; D gene uncertain. Germline V gene lookup returns CDR1 LGHNA and CDR2 YNFKEQ. The CDR3 is made up of 18 amino acids. The V end lost 2 bases, the J end lost 2 bases, and 20 bases lay between the germline ends. The CDR3, as DNA: TGTGCCAGCAGCCAACCACCAGTCGGCGGCCCCGCCACAGATACGCAGTATTTT. This codes for CASSQPPVGGPATDTQYF.

The rearrangement links TRBV4-2 to TRBJ1-1, with no clear D. The length of the CDR3 is 14 residues. Germline V gene lookup returns CDR1 LGHNA and CDR2 YNFKEQ. Trimming pared 0 bases from V and 4 bases from J, leaving 9 bases between. DNA for the CDR3: TGTGCCAGCAGCCAAGATACGGTTGGCACTGAAGCTTTCTTT. It encodes CASSQDTVGTEAFF.

The sample holds one count of this clone. This rearrangement joins TRBV27 to TRBJ2-3; possibly TRBD2 for D (5 bases). From germline, CDR1 is MNHEY and CDR2 SMNVEV (reference sequence). V was clipped by 10 bases and J by 4 bases, with 15 bases between them. The CDR3 loop spans 13 amino acids. The CDR3 reads CATNLGGSDTQYF. For the CDR3, the DNA is TGTGCCACCAACTTAGGCGGGTCAGATACGCAGTATTTT.

The chain has TRBV6-5 and TRBJ1-2; D not resolved. Looked up from germline, CDR1 is MNHEY and CDR2 is SVGAGI. Trimming cost V 3 bases and J 6 bases, with 5 bases left between them. This CDR3 comprises 11 residues. The CDR3 coding sequence is TGTGCCAGCAGTTATGGGGATGGCTACACCTTC. It codes for CASSYGDGYTF.

The chain employs TRBV6-6 and TRBJ2-7; 7 nucleotides agree with TRBD1. Germline V gives CDR1 MNHNY, CDR2 SVGAGI (reference sequence). V lost 2 bases to trimming and J lost 4 bases; unmatched junction nucleotides: 5. The CDR3 covers 14 residues. The CDR3, as DNA: TGTGCCAGCAGTTACGGGACAGTGTTGTACGAGCAGTACTTC. This encodes CASSYGTVLYEQYF.

V usage is TRBV27 and J usage is TRBJ1-2; TRBD1 agrees at 7 bases. The CDR3 spans 13 residues. Looked up from germline, CDR1 is MNHEY and CDR2 is SMNVEV (reference sequence). With 6 bases clipped from V and 5 bases from J, the junction kept 6 bases outside the gene matches. As DNA, the CDR3 is TGTGCCAGCAGCGGGACAGCAGGATATGGCTACACCTTC. Protein: CASSGTAGYGYTF.

This chain links TRBV19 with TRBJ2-1; perhaps D is TRBD1 or TRBD2 (5 bases each). Germline V gives CDR1 LNHDA, CDR2 SQIVND (reference sequence). This CDR3 comprises 15 residues. Trimming left V 7 bases short and J 0 bases short, with 13 bases between. DNA for the CDR3: TGTGCCAGTACCCCCTGGGGGAGCTCCTACAATGAGCAGTTCTTC. As protein: CASTPWGSSYNEQFF. The full variable domain, in which reference TRBV19 and TRBJ2-1 provide the parts outside the CDR3, is DGGITQSPKYLFRKEGQNVTLSCEQNLNHDAMYWYRQDPGQGLRLIYYSQIVNDFQKGDIAEGYSVSREKKESFPLTVTSAQKNPTAFYLCASTPWGSSYNEQFFGPGTRLTVL.

Only a few counts were recorded for this clone. The V call is TRBV19, the J call TRBJ1-5, with 9 bases aligning to TRBD1. Trimming at V came to 6 bases and at J to 0 bases, leaving 3 bases not matched to a gene. This CDR3 comprises 15 residues. Germline V gene sequence: CDR1 LNHDA, CDR2 SQIVND (reference sequence). CDR3 DNA sequence: TGTGCCAGTAGGGACAGGGGACTTAGCAATCAGCCCCAGCATTTT. Its translation: CASRDRGLSNQPQHF.

The chain recombines TRBV13 with TRBJ2-7, with 13 bases that match TRBD2. Germline V gene lookup returns CDR1 PRHDT and CDR2 FYEKMQ (reference sequence). The CDR3 length is 15 residues. The V gene end was trimmed by 4 bases and the J gene end by 8 bases; junction bases not matched to a gene: 8. CDR3 amino acids: CASSSSGTSGIKQYF. In DNA form, the CDR3 reads TGTGCCAGCAGCTCATCCGGGACTAGCGGGATAAAGCAGTACTTC.

V and J are TRBV6-1 and TRBJ1-1; 10 bases agree with TRBD1. This CDR3 is 14 amino acids long. V lost 5 bases and J lost 11; bases outside the gene matches: 11. CDR1 is MNHNS and CDR2 is SASEGT in the germline V gene. DNA for the CDR3: TGTGCCAGCAGTACTCCTATGGGACAGGGGATGGCTTTCTTT. Translating it yields CASSTPMGQGMAFF.

The chain is built from TRBV12-2 and TRBJ2-1; the table's D call, TRBD2, was not checked against the DNA. TRBV12-2 is noted as a pseudogene. The CDR3 runs 17 residues. The CDR3 DNA reads as TGTGCAAGTCGCTCCCGTAAGAGCGGGGGGTATTGCAATGAGCAGTTCTTC. Translating gives CASRSRKSGGYCNEQFF.